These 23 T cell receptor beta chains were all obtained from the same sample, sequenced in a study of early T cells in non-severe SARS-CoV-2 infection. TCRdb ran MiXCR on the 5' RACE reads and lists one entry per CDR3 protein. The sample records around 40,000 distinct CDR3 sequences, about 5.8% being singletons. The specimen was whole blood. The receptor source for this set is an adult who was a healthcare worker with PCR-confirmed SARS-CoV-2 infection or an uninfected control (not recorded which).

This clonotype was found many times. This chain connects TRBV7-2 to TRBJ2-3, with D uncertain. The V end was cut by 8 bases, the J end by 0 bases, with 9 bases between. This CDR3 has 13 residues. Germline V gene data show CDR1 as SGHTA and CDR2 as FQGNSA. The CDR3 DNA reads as TGTGCCAGCTCGTTCCCTAGCACAGATACGCAGTATTTT. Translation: CASSFPSTDTQYF.

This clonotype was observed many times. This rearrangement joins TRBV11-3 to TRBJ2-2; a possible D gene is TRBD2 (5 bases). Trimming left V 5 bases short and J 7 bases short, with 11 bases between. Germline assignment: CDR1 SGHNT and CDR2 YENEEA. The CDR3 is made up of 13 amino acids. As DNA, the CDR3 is TGTGCCAGCAGCACTAGACGGGGCGGGGAGCTGTTTTTT. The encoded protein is CASSTRRGGELFF. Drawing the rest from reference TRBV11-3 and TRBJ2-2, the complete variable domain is EAGVVQSPRYKIIEKKQPVAFWCNPISGHNTLYWYLQNLGQGPELLIRYENEEAVDDSQLPKDRFSAERLKGVDSTLKIQPAELGDSAVYLCASSTRRGGELFFGEGSRLTVL.

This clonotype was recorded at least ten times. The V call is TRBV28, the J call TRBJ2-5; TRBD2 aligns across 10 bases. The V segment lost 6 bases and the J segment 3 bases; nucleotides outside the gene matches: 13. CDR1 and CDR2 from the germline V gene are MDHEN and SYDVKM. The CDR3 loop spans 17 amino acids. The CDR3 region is CASRPTAGGNEKETQYF. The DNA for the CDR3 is TGTGCCAGCAGGCCAACAGCGGGAGGGAATGAAAAAGAGACCCAGTACTTC.

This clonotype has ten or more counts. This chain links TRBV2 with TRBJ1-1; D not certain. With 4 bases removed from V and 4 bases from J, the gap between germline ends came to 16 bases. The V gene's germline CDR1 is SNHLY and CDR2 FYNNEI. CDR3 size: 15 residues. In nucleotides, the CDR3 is TGTGCCAGCAGTGGAGAGGGTCAAGGTAGCACTGAAGCTTTCTTT. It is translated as CASSGEGQGSTEAFF.

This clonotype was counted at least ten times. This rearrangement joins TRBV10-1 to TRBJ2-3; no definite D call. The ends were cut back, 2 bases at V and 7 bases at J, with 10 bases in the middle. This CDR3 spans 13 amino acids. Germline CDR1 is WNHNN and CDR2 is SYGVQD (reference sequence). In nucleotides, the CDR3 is TGCGCCAGCAGTGAGCCCTACATAAATACGCAGTATTTT. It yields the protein CASSEPYINTQYF.

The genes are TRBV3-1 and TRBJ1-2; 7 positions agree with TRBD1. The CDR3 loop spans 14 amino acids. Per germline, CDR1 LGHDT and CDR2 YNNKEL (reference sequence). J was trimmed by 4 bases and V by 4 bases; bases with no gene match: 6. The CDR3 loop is CASSRSGQPYGYTF. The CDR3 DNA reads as TGTGCCAGCAGCCGTTCGGGACAGCCCTATGGCTACACCTTC.

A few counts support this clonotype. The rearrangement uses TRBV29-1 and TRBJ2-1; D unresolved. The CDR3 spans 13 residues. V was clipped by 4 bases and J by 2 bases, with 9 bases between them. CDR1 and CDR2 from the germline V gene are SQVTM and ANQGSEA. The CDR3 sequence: CSVVLGTYNEQFF. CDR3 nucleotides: TGCAGCGTTGTGTTGGGGACCTACAATGAGCAGTTCTTC.

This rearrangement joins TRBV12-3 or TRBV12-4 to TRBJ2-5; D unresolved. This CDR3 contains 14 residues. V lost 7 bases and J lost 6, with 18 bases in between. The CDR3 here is CASTYDLIVKTQYF. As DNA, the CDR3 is TGTGCCAGCACTTATGACCTGATCGTGAAGACCCAGTACTTC.

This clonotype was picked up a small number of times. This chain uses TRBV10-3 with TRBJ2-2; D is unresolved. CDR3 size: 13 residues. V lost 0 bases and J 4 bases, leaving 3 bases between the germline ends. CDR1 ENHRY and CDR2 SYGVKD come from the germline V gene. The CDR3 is CAISESSTGELFF. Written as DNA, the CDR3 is TGTGCCATCAGTGAGTCCTCCACCGGGGAGCTGTTTTTT.

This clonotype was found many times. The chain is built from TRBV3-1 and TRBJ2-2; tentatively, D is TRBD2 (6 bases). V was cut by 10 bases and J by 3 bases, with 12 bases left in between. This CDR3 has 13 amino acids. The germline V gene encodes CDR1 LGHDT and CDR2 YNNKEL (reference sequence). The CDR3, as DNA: TGTGCCACCCGACGACTAGACACCGGGGAGCTGTTTTTT. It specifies CATRRLDTGELFF.

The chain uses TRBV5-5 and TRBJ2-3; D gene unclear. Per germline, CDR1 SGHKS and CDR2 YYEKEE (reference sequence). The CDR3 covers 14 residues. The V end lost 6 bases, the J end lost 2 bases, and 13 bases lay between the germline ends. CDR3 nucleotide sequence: TGTGCCAGCATGGAGCGTTTGCCCACAGATACGCAGTATTTT. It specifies CASMERLPTDTQYF.

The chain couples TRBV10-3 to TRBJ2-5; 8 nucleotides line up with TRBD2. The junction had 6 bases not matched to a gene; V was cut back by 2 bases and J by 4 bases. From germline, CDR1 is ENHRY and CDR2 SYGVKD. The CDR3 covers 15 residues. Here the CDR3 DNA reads TGTGCCATCAGTGAGAGAGCGGGAGTTGCAGAGACCCAGTACTTC. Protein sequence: CAISERAGVAETQYF.

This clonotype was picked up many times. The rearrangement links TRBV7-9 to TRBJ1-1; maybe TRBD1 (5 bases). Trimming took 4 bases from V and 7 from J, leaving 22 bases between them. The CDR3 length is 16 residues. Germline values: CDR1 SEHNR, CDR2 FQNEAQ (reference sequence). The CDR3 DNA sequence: TGTGCCAGCAGCTCCTGGGGGGTCCGCGAGACGCTTGAAGCTTTCTTT. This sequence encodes CASSSWGVRETLEAFF.

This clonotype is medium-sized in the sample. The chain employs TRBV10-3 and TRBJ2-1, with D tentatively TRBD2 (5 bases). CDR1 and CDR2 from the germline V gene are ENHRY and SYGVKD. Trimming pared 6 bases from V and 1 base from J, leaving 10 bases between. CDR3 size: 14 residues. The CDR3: CAIRLAMSYNEQFF. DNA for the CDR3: TGTGCCATCAGGCTAGCTATGTCCTACAATGAGCAGTTCTTC.

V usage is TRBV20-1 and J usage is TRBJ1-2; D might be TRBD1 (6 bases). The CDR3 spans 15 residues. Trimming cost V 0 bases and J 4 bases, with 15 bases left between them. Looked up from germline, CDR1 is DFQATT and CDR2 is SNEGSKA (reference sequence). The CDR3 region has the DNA TGCAGTGCTAGAGATCCAGGCAGGGGAACCTATGGCTACACCTTC. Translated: CSARDPGRGTYGYTF.

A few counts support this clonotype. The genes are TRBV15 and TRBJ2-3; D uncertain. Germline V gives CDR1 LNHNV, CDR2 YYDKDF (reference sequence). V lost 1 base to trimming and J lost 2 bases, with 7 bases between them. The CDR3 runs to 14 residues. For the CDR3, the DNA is TGTGCCACCAGCAGAGTGGCAGACACAGATACGCAGTATTTT. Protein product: CATSRVADTDTQYF.

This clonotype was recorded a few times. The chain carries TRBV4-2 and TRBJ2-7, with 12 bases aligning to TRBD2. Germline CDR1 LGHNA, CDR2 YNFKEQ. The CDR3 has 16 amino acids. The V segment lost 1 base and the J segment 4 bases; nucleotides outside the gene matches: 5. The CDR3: CASSQGLAGESYEQYF. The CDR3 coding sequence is TGTGCCAGCAGCCAAGGACTAGCGGGAGAATCATACGAGCAGTACTTC.

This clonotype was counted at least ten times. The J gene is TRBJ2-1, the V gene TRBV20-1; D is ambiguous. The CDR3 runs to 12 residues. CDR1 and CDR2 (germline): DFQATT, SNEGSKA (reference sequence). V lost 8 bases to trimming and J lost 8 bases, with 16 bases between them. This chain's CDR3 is CSCSAVSYEQFF. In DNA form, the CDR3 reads TGCAGTTGTTCGGCGGTTAGCTATGAGCAGTTCTTC.

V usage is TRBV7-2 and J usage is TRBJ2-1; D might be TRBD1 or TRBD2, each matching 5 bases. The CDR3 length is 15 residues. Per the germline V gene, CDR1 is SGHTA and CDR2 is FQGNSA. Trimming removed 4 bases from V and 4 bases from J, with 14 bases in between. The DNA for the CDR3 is TGTGCCAGCAGCTCACTGGGGGACGGATACAATGAGCAGTTCTTC. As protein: CASSSLGDGYNEQFF. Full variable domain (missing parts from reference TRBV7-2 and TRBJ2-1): GAGVSQSPSNKVTEKGKDVELRCDPISGHTALYWYRQSLGQGLEFLIYFQGNSAPDKSGLPSDRFSAERTGGSVSTLTIQRTQQEDSAVYLCASSSLGDGYNEQFFGPGTRLTVL.

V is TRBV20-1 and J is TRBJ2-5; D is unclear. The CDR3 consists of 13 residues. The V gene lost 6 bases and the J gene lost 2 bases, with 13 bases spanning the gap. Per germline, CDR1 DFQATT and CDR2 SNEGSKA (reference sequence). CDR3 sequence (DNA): TGCAGTGCCCTACAGCTCACACAAGAGACCCAGTACTTC. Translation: CSALQLTQETQYF.

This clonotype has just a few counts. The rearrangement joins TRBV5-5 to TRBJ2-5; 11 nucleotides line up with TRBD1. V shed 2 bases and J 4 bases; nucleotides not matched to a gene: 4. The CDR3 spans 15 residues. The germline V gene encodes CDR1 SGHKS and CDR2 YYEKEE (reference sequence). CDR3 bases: TGTGCCAGCAGCTTCTCAGGACAGGGGGCAGAGACCCAGTACTTC. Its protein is CASSFSGQGAETQYF.

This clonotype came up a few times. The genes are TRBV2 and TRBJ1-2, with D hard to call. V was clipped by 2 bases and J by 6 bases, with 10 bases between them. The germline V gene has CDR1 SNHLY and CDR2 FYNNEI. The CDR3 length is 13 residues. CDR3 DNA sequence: TGTGCCAGCAGTGAAAAGTGGGCCAATGGCTACACCTTC. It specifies CASSEKWANGYTF.

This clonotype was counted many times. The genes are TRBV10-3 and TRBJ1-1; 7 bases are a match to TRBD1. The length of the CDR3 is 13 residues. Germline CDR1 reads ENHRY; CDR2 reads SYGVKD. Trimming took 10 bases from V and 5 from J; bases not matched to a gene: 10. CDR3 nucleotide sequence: TGTGCCACGGGACCGGGACAGAGAACTGAAGCTTTCTTT. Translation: CATGPGQRTEAFF.